This entry features one T cell receptor (beta chain) sequence. Its cognate antigen is unknown. These data belong to a study of T cell responses to AZD1222 COVID-19 vaccine. Study outcomes and limitations: Two doses of AZD1222 preceded a rise in Spike-specific TCR breadth and depth. Spike-wide vaccine-associated CD4 TCRs dominated at 160-218 and 743-854. Researchers took repertoire samples only after the peak T cell response had come. Most donors were white British, females outnumbered males, and clonal diversity was possibly underestimated.

CDR1 and CDR2 from the germline V gene are KGHSH and LQKENI. This CDR3 spans 16 amino acids. J was trimmed by 3 bases and V by 8 bases; bases with no gene match: 7. Generated by immunoSEQ multiplex PCR, the TCRdb table keeps only in-frame clones and is missing some. In the table there are roughly 140,000 clones, 82% of which are singletons. Sequences were derived from peripheral blood, sampled on day 0 of MenACWY control vaccination. This TCR derives from an adult in good health. The chain recombines TRBV18 with TRBJ2-1; 13 nucleotides align to TRBD2. CDR3: CASAGGLAGDYNEQFF. The CDR3 DNA sequence: TGTGCCAGCGCAGGAGGACTAGCGGGGGACTACAATGAGCAGTTCTTC.